Listed below are T cell receptor beta chains from one sample, sequenced in a study of T cell responses to AZD1222 COVID-19 vaccine. The table came from immunoSEQ multiplex PCR; TCRdb's copy has only in-frame clones and leaves some out. Of around 130,000 clones in the sample, around 90% were seen once. Source: peripheral blood, taken 28 days after the second dose of the MenACWY control vaccine. These receptors were obtained from an adult who received the MenACWY meningococcal vaccine as a control. The CDR3 runs from the conserved cysteine through the conserved F or W. A D gene is named only where the DNA matches it firmly. The size of a clone is reported for some rows only, either as once, few or many, or as a class for expanded clones.

D,J,V,size,CDR3,DNA
NA,TRBJ2-3,TRBV7-2,NA,CASSLEPPGTDTQYF,TGTGCCAGCAGCTTAGAACCCCCTGGCACAGATACGCAGTATTTT
TRBD1,TRBJ1-4,TRBV30,NA,CAWEQGAKVKKLFF,TGTGCCTGGGAACAGGGGGCGAAGGTTAAAAAACTGTTTTTT
TRBD2,TRBJ2-1,TRBV6-4,few,CASSVTSESSYNEQFF,TGTGCCAGCAGTGTGACTAGCGAGAGCTCCTACAATGAGCAGTTCTTC
NA,TRBJ2-1,TRBV7-3,NA,CASSPTPRGDEQFF,TGTGCCAGCAGCCCAACGCCTCGAGGGGATGAGCAGTTCTTC
NA,TRBJ2-5,TRBV28,NA,CASSLFGFGKTQYF,TGTGCCAGCAGTTTATTCGGATTCGGGAAGACCCAGTACTTC
NA,TRBJ2-2,TRBV14,NA,CASSQDRGRAGELFF,TGTGCCAGCAGCCAAGACAGGGGCCGCGCCGGGGAGCTGTTTTTT
TRBD1,TRBJ1-2,TRBV7-9,NA,CASSPPSTGGHGYTF,TGTGCCAGCAGCCCTCCCTCGACAGGGGGCCATGGCTACACCTTC
NA,TRBJ1-6,TRBV27,NA,CASSLGADVGTLHF,TGTGCCAGCAGTTTAGGCGCCGACGTGGGGACCCTCCACTTT
TRBD1,TRBJ2-1,TRBV5-1,NA,CASSFLRGTGSYNEQFF,TGCGCCAGCAGCTTTCTCAGGGGGACAGGCTCCTACAATGAGCAGTTCTTC
NA,TRBJ2-2,TRBV1,few,CTSSQDLAGLAIRTDHRGAVF,TGCACCAGCAGCCAAGATTTGGCAGGACTAGCGATAAGAACGGACCACCGGGGAGCTGTTTTT
NA,TRBJ1-4,TRBV11-2,NA,CASSLVLQGDNEKLFF,TGTGCCAGCAGCTTAGTATTGCAGGGCGATAATGAAAAACTGTTTTTT
NA,TRBJ2-2,TRBV6-2/TRBV6-3,NA,CASSYSIGTGELFF,TGTGCCAGCAGTTACTCGATTGGGACCGGGGAGCTGTTTTTT
NA,TRBJ1-5,TRBV28,NA,CASSRQGWLVSNQPQHF,TGTGCCAGCAGTCGCCAAGGTTGGCTTGTTAGCAATCAGCCCCAGCATTTT
NA,TRBJ2-2,TRBV18,NA,CASSPLAGELFF,TGTGCCAGCTCACCACTTGCCGGGGAGCTGTTTTTT
TRBD1,TRBJ2-5,TRBV30,NA,CAWSEGGRETQYF,TGTGCCTGGAGTGAAGGGGGCAGAGAGACCCAGTACTTC
TRBD1,TRBJ2-7,TRBV28,NA,CASSLRDRGQYEQYF,TGTGCCAGCAGTTTGAGGGACAGGGGGCAATACGAGCAGTACTTC
NA,TRBJ1-2,TRBV7-2,NA,CASSLAFRGGDGYTF,TGTGCCAGCAGCTTGGCCTTCAGGGGAGGGGATGGCTACACCTTC
NA,TRBJ1-5,TRBV7-8,NA,CASSLARATRGNQPQHF,TGTGCCAGCAGCTTAGCGAGGGCCACTCGGGGCAATCAGCCCCAGCATTTT
NA,TRBJ2-7,TRBV7-9,NA,CASSVGGDYEQYF,TGTGCCAGCAGCGTAGGTGGGGACTACGAGCAGTACTTC
NA,TRBJ2-3,TRBV10-3,NA,CAISDPTRGPADTQYF,TGTGCCATCAGTGACCCGACTCGCGGGCCTGCAGATACGCAGTATTTT
NA,TRBJ2-3,TRBV6-4,NA,CASSGTPGGSTDTQYF,TGTGCCAGCAGTGGTACCCCCGGGGGAAGCACAGATACGCAGTATTTT
TRBD1,TRBJ2-7,TRBV6-1,NA,CASSESSPGQKYEQYF,TGTGCCAGCAGTGAATCAAGTCCGGGACAGAAGTACGAGCAGTACTTC
NA,TRBJ2-2,TRBV9,NA,CASSVEGVWFTGELFF,TGTGCCAGCAGCGTAGAAGGAGTCTGGTTCACCGGGGAGCTGTTTTTT
TRBD1,TRBJ2-7,TRBV4-2,NA,CASSQEDRTGNEQYF,TGTGCCAGCAGCCAGGAAGATCGGACAGGGAACGAGCAGTACTTC
NA,TRBJ2-7,TRBV28,NA,CASSLYNEQYF,TGTGCCAGCAGTTTGTACAACGAGCAGTACTTC
NA,TRBJ2-1,TRBV27,NA,CASSQDTANEQFF,TGTGCCAGCAGCCAAGATACAGCAAATGAGCAGTTCTTC
NA,TRBJ2-1,TRBV28,NA,CASSTEGGEQFF,TGTGCCAGCAGCACAGAGGGGGGTGAGCAGTTCTTC
TRBD1,TRBJ1-2,TRBV6-5,NA,CASSYTTGTGSGGYTF,TGTGCCAGCAGTTACACGACAGGGACCGGGAGCGGTGGCTACACCTTC
NA,TRBJ2-1,TRBV4-1,once,CASSQVRGTYNEQFF,TGCGCCAGCAGCCAAGTCAGGGGTACCTACAATGAGCAGTTCTTC
NA,TRBJ2-1,TRBV19,NA,CASSINNRDEQFF,TGTGCCAGTAGTATCAATAACAGGGATGAGCAGTTCTTC
NA,TRBJ2-1,TRBV29-1,once,CSVEDSWHNEQFF,TGCAGCGTTGAAGATTCCTGGCACAATGAGCAGTTCTTC
TRBD1,TRBJ1-4,TRBV6-1,NA,CASSEGGGNEKLFF,TGTGCCAGCAGTGAAGGAGGGGGCAATGAAAAACTGTTTTTT
TRBD2,TRBJ2-3,TRBV28,NA,CASSLIGLAGTDTQYF,TGTGCCAGCAGTTTAATAGGACTAGCGGGGACAGATACGCAGTATTTT
TRBD2,TRBJ2-3,TRBV4-3,NA,CASSQDRGSGGGWGTDTQYF,TGCGCCAGCAGCCAAGATAGGGGCTCCGGCGGGGGTTGGGGCACAGATACGCAGTATTTT
NA,TRBJ2-2,TRBV6-5,NA,CASSFMGPGELFF,TGTGCCAGCAGTTTCATGGGGCCCGGGGAGCTGTTTTTT
TRBD1,TRBJ1-2,TRBV24-1,NA,CATSQTGTYGYTF,TGTGCCACCAGTCAGACAGGGACCTATGGCTACACCTTC
NA,TRBJ1-5,TRBV7-8,NA,CASSLAGRVQPQHF,TGTGCCAGCAGCTTAGCCGGCAGGGTACAGCCCCAGCATTTT
NA,TRBJ1-5,TRBV6-4,many,CASSVGPNQPQHF,TGTGCCAGCAGTGTTGGCCCCAATCAGCCCCAGCATTTT
NA,TRBJ2-7,TRBV19,NA,CASSPDGVYEQYF,TGTGCCAGTAGTCCGGACGGCGTCTACGAGCAGTACTTC
TRBD1,TRBJ1-3,TRBV4-1,NA,CASSQDAGGRGNTIYF,TGCGCCAGCAGCCAAGATGCAGGGGGGCGAGGAAACACCATATATTTT
NA,TRBJ2-7,TRBV29-1,NA,CSILGYYEQYF,TGCAGCATTCTGGGATACTACGAGCAGTACTTC
NA,TRBJ1-1,TRBV5-1,NA,CASSLAGVGTEAFF,TGCGCCAGCAGCTTGGCGGGAGTCGGCACTGAAGCTTTCTTT
NA,TRBJ2-1,TRBV2,NA,CASSARERKEQFF,TGTGCCAGCAGTGCCAGGGAGAGGAAGGAGCAGTTCTTC
NA,TRBJ1-1,TRBV19,NA,CASSMGQPAEAFF,TGTGCCAGTAGTATGGGACAACCAGCTGAAGCTTTCTTT
TRBD1,TRBJ2-5,TRBV7-6,NA,CASSLARQGGETQYF,TGTGCCAGCAGCTTAGCTAGACAGGGCGGAGAGACCCAGTACTTC
TRBD2,TRBJ2-7,TRBV3-1/TRBV3-2,NA,CASSPAAGDREQYF,TGTGCCAGCAGCCCAGCGGCGGGAGATCGCGAGCAGTACTTC
NA,TRBJ1-1,TRBV28,NA,CASSPLTSLNTEAFF,TGTGCCAGCAGTCCTTTGACAAGCTTGAACACTGAAGCTTTCTTT
NA,TRBJ2-2,TRBV6-2/TRBV6-3,NA,CASSYGGGGTNTGELFF,TGTGCCAGCAGTTACGGCGGAGGGGGGACGAACACCGGGGAGCTGTTTTTT
NA,TRBJ2-1,TRBV6-1,NA,CASRPPTPESNEQFF,TGTGCCAGCAGACCTCCCACCCCGGAAAGCAATGAGCAGTTCTTC
NA,TRBJ2-2,TRBV24-1,NA,CATSDPNGQTGELFF,TGTGCCACCAGTGATCCTAATGGACAGACCGGGGAGCTGTTTTTT
TRBD1,TRBJ2-5,TRBV19,NA,CASGTGEQETQYF,TGTGCCAGTGGGACAGGGGAGCAAGAGACCCAGTACTTC